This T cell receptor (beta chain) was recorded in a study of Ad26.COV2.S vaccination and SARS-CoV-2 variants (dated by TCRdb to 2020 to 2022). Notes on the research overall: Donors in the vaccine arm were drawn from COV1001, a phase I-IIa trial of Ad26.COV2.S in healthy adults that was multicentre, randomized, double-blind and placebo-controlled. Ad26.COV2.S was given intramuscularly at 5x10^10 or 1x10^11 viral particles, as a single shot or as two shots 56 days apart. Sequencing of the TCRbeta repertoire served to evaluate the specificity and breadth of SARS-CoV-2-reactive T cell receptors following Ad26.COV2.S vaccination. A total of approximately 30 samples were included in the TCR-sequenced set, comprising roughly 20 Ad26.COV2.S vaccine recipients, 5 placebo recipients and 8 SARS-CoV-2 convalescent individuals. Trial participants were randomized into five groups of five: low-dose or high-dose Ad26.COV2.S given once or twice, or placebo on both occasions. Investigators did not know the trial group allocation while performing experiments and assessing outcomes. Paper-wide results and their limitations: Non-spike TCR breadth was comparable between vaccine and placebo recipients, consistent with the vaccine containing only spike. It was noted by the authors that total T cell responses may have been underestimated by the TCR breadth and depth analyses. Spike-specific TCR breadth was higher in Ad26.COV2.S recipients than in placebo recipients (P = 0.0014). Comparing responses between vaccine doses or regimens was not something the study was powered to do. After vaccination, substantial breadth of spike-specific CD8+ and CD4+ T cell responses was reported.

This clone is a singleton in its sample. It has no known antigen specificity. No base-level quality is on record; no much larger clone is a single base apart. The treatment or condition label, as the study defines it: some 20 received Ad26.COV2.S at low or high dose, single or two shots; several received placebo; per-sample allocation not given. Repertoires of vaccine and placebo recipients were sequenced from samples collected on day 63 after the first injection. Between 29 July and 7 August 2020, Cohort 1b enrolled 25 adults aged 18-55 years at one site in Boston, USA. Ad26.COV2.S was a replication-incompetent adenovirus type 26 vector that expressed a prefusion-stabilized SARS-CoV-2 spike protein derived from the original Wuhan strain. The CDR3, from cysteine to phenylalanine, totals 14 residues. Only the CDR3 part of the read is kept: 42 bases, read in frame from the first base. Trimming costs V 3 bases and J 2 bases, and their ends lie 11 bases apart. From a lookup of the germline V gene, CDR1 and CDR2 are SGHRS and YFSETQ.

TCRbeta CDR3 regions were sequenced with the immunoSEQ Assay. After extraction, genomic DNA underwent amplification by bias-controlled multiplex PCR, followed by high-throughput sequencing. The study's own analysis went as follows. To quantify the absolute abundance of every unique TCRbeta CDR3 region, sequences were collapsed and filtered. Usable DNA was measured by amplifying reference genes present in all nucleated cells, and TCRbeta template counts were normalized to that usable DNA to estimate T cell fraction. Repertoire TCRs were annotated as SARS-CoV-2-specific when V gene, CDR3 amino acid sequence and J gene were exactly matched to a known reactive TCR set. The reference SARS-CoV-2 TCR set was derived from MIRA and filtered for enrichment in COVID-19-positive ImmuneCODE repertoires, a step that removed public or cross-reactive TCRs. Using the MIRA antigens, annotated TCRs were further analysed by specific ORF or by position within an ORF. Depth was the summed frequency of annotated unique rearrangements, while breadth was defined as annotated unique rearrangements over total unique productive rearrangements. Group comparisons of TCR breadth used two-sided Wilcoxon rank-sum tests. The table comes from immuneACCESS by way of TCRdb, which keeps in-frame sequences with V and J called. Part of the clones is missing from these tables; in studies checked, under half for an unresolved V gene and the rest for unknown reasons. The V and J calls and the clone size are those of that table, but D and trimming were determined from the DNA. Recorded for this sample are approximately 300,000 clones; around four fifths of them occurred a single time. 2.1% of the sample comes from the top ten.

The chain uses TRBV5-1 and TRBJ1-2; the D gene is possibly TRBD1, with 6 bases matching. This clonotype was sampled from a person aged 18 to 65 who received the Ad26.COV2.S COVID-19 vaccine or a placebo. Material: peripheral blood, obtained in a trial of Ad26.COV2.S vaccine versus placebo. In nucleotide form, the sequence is TGCGCCAGCAGCTCGACACAGGGCAACTATGGCTACACCTTC. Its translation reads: CASSSTQGNYGYTF.